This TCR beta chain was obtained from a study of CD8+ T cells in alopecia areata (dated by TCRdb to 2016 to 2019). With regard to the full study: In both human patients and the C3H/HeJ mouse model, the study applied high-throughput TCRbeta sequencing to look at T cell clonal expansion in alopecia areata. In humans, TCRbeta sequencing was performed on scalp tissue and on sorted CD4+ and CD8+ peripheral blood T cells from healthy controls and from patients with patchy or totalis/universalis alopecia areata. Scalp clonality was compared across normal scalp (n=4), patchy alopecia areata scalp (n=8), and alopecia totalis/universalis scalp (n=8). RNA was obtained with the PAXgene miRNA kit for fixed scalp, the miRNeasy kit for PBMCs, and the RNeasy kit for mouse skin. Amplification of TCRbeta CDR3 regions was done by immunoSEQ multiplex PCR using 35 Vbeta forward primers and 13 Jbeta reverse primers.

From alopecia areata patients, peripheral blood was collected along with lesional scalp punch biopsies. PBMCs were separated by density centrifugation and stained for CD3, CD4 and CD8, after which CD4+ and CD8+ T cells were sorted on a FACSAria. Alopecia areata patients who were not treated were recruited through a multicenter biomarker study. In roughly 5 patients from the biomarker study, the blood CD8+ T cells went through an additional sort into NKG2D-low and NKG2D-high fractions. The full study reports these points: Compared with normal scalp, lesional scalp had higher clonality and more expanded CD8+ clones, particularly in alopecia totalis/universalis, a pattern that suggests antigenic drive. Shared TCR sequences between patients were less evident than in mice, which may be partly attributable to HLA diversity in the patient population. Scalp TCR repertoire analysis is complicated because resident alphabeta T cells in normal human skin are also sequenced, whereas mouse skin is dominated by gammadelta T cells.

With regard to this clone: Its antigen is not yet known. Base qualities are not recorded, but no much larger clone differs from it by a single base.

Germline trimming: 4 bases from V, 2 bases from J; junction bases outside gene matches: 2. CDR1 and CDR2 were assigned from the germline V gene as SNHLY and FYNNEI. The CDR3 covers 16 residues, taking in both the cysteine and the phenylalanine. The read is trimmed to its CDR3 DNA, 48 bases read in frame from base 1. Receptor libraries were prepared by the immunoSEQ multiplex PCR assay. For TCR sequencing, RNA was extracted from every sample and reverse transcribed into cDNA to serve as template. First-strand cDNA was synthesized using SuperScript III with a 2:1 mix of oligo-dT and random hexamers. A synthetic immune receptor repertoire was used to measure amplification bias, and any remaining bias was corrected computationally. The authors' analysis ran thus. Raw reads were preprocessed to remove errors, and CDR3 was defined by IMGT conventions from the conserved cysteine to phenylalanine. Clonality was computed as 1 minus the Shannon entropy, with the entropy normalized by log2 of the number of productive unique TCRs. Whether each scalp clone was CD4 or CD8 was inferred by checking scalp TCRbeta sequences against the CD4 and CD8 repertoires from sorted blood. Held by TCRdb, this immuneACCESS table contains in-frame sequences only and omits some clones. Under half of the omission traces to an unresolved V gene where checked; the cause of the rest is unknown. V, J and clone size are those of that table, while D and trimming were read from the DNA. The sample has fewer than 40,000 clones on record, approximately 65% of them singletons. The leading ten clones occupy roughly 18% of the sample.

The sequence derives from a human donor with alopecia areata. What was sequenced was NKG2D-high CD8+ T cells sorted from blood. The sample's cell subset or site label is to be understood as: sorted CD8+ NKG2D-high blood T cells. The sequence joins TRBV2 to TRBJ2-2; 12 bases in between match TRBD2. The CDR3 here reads CASSGGLAGNTGELFF. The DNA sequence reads TGTGCCAGCAGTGGGGGACTAGCGGGTAACACCGGGGAGCTGTTTTTT. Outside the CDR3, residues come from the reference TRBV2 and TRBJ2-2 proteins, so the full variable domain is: EPEVTQTPSHQVTQMGQEVILRCVPISNHLYFYWYRQILGQKVEFLVSFYNNEISEKSEIFDDQFSVERPDGSNFTLKIRSTKLEDSAMYFCASSGGLAGNTGELFFGEGSRLTVL.